These T cell receptor beta chains were read from a single sample in a study of blood T cell repertoires in COVID-19. Generated by immunoSEQ multiplex PCR, the TCRdb table keeps only in-frame clones and is missing some. Of over 100,000 clones in the sample, 65% to 85% were seen once. The sequenced sample consisted of PBMCs or T cells enriched from blood (not recorded which). Source of these receptors: a woman in her 30s who had recovered from COVID-19. CDR3s include the opening cysteine and the closing phenylalanine or tryptophan. A D gene is named only where the DNA matches it firmly. Expanded clones get a size class; other rows say once, few or many, or leave the size out.

clone_size: -
v_call: TRBV19
j_call: TRBJ1-5
d_call: -
cdr3_nt: TGTGCCAGTAGTATCGCGGGTAGACAGCCCCAGCATTTT
cdr3_aa: CASSIAGRQPQHF

clone_size: -
v_call: TRBV11-1
j_call: TRBJ1-1
d_call: -
cdr3_nt: TGTGCCAGCAGCCCACAATACCAGGGCGGAACTGAAGCTTTCTTT
cdr3_aa: CASSPQYQGGTEAFF

clone_size: -
v_call: TRBV2
j_call: TRBJ1-6
d_call: TRBD1
cdr3_nt: TGTGCCAGCAGTCCTGGACAGGGAGGATACTATAATTCACCCCTCCACTTT
cdr3_aa: CASSPGQGGYYNSPLHF

clone_size: -
v_call: TRBV6-2/TRBV6-3
j_call: TRBJ2-7
d_call: TRBD1
cdr3_nt: TGTGCCAGCAGTTGGACCCGAGGGGGCGGGTCCTACGAGCAGTACTTC
cdr3_aa: CASSWTRGGGSYEQYF

clone_size: once
v_call: TRBV7-6
j_call: TRBJ1-2
d_call: -
cdr3_nt: TGTGCCAGCAGCGGACTGAGAAGGGATGGCTACACCTTC
cdr3_aa: CASSGLRRDGYTF

clone_size: -
v_call: TRBV19
j_call: TRBJ2-2
d_call: -
cdr3_nt: TGTGCCAGTAGTAGGTCCTCCACAGGACCGAACACCGGGGAGCTGTTTTTT
cdr3_aa: CASSRSSTGPNTGELFF

clone_size: -
v_call: TRBV5-1
j_call: TRBJ2-3
d_call: TRBD2
cdr3_nt: TGCGCCAGCAGCTTGGTACTAGCGGGAGGAGATACGCAGTATTTT
cdr3_aa: CASSLVLAGGDTQYF

clone_size: -
v_call: TRBV11-2
j_call: TRBJ1-1
d_call: -
cdr3_nt: TGTGCCAGCAGCTTCACCGGGAGGGACACTGAAGCTTTCTTT
cdr3_aa: CASSFTGRDTEAFF

clone_size: -
v_call: TRBV7-8
j_call: TRBJ2-2
d_call: TRBD2
cdr3_nt: TGTGCCAGCCGCCGTATAGCGGGAGCGAACACCGGGGAGCTGTTTTTT
cdr3_aa: CASRRIAGANTGELFF

clone_size: -
v_call: TRBV7-3
j_call: TRBJ2-1
d_call: TRBD2
cdr3_nt: TGTGCCAGTCAGCGGGAGGGCCAGGTTGAGCAGTTCTTC
cdr3_aa: CASQREGQVEQFF

clone_size: many
v_call: TRBV28
j_call: TRBJ2-2
d_call: -
cdr3_nt: TGTGCCAGCAGTCCAGGGGGGCCTAGGGGCGGGGAGCTGTTTTTT
cdr3_aa: CASSPGGPRGGELFF

clone_size: -
v_call: TRBV9
j_call: TRBJ1-2
d_call: TRBD1
cdr3_nt: TGTGCCAGCAGCCTCGGGACAGGGCGATATGGCTACACCTTC
cdr3_aa: CASSLGTGRYGYTF

clone_size: few
v_call: TRBV2
j_call: TRBJ2-3
d_call: TRBD2
cdr3_nt: TGTGCCAGCAGCGACCCGATCAGCGGGAGGGATACGCAGTATTTT
cdr3_aa: CASSDPISGRDTQYF

clone_size: -
v_call: TRBV7-2
j_call: TRBJ2-3
d_call: TRBD2
cdr3_nt: TGTGCCAGCAGCTCTTGGACTAGCGGGAGAGCAGATACGCAGTATTTT
cdr3_aa: CASSSWTSGRADTQYF

clone_size: -
v_call: TRBV7-9
j_call: TRBJ2-3
d_call: -
cdr3_nt: TGTGCCAGCAGCTTAAATAGCGGAGAAAGTACAGATACGCAGTATTTT
cdr3_aa: CASSLNSGESTDTQYF

clone_size: -
v_call: TRBV24-1
j_call: TRBJ2-3
d_call: TRBD2
cdr3_nt: TGTGCCACCAGTGATTCCGCGGGAGGGCCCGCAGATACGCAGTATTTT
cdr3_aa: CATSDSAGGPADTQYF

clone_size: -
v_call: TRBV7-3
j_call: TRBJ2-1
d_call: -
cdr3_nt: TGTGCCAGCAGCTTAACCTATCTTGGCAGGGAAGCCAATGAGCAGTTCTTC
cdr3_aa: CASSLTYLGREANEQFF

clone_size: -
v_call: TRBV4-3
j_call: TRBJ1-4
d_call: TRBD1
cdr3_nt: TGCGCCAGCAGCCGTATCAGGGGGTTCCTAGGTGAACTGTTTTTT
cdr3_aa: CASSRIRGFLGELFF

clone_size: -
v_call: TRBV19
j_call: TRBJ2-7
d_call: TRBD1
cdr3_nt: TGTGCCAGCAAGCGGACCCCAGGGGGCGGGGAGCAGTACTTC
cdr3_aa: CASKRTPGGGEQYF

clone_size: -
v_call: TRBV28
j_call: TRBJ1-2
d_call: -
cdr3_nt: TGTGCCAGCAGTTACTGGGACTCAAACTATGGCTACACCTTC
cdr3_aa: CASSYWDSNYGYTF

clone_size: -
v_call: TRBV7-2
j_call: TRBJ2-1
d_call: -
cdr3_nt: TGTGCCAGCAGCTTAGAGCTCCTTGACAATGAGCAGTTCTTC
cdr3_aa: CASSLELLDNEQFF

clone_size: -
v_call: TRBV5-1
j_call: TRBJ2-2
d_call: -
cdr3_nt: TGCGCCAGCAGCAGAAGGACACGGGGGACCGGGGAGCTGTTTTTT
cdr3_aa: CASSRRTRGTGELFF

clone_size: -
v_call: TRBV7-2
j_call: TRBJ2-2
d_call: TRBD2
cdr3_nt: TGTGCCAGCAGCGGGACTAGCGGGAGCGCCGGGGAGCTGTTTTTT
cdr3_aa: CASSGTSGSAGELFF

clone_size: -
v_call: TRBV2
j_call: TRBJ1-1
d_call: -
cdr3_nt: TGTGCCAGCCATCAGGGGTGGACTGAAGCTTTCTTT
cdr3_aa: CASHQGWTEAFF

clone_size: -
v_call: TRBV5-1
j_call: TRBJ1-2
d_call: -
cdr3_nt: TGCGCCAGCAGTCCGGGGTTTGGCTACACCTTC
cdr3_aa: CASSPGFGYTF

clone_size: many
v_call: TRBV27
j_call: TRBJ1-4
d_call: -
cdr3_nt: TGTGCCAGCACCCCCGAGGGGGGGAAACTGTTTTTT
cdr3_aa: CASTPEGGKLFF

clone_size: -
v_call: TRBV30
j_call: TRBJ1-3
d_call: -
cdr3_nt: TGTGCCTGGAGCGCCCGGACAGACTCTGGAAACACCATATATTTT
cdr3_aa: CAWSARTDSGNTIYF

clone_size: -
v_call: TRBV19
j_call: TRBJ1-2
d_call: -
cdr3_nt: TGTGCCAGTAGTATAGTCGGGGATGGCTACACCTTC
cdr3_aa: CASSIVGDGYTF

clone_size: -
v_call: TRBV11-3
j_call: TRBJ2-1
d_call: TRBD1
cdr3_nt: TGTGCCAGCAGCAAGGGAACAGGGGGGCCATACAATGAGCAGTTCTTC
cdr3_aa: CASSKGTGGPYNEQFF

clone_size: -
v_call: TRBV4-1
j_call: TRBJ2-7
d_call: TRBD1
cdr3_nt: TGCGCCAGCAGCCCCGGGGGGGGACAGGGGGCAAGAGAGCAGTACTTC
cdr3_aa: CASSPGGGQGAREQYF

clone_size: -
v_call: TRBV4-2
j_call: TRBJ2-1
d_call: TRBD2
cdr3_nt: TGTGCCAGCAGCCATTCGTCCACTAGCGGTCACAATGAGCAGTTCTTC
cdr3_aa: CASSHSSTSGHNEQFF